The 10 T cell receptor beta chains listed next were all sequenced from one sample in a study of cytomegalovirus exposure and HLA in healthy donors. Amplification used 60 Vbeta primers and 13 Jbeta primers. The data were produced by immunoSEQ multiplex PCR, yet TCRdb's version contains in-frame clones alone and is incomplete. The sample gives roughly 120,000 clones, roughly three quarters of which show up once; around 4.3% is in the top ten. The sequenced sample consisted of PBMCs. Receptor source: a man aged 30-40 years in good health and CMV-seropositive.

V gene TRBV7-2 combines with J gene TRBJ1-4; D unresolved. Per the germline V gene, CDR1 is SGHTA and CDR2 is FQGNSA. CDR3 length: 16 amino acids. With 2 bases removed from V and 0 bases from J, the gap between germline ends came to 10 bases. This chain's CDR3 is CASSLPEATTNEKLFF. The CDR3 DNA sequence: TGTGCCAGCAGCTTACCGGAGGCAACAACTAATGAAAAACTGTTTTTT.

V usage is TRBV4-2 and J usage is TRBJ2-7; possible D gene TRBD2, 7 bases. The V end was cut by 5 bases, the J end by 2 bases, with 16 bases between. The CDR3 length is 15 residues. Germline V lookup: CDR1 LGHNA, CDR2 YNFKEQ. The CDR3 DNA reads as TGTGCCAGCAGCGCTTGGACGGGGGGCCCCTACGAGCAGTACTTC. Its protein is CASSAWTGGPYEQYF.

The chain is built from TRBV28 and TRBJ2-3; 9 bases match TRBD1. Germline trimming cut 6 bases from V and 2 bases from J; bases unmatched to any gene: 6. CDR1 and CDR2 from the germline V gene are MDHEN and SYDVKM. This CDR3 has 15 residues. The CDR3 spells CASSPGTGITDTQYF. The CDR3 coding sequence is TGTGCCAGCAGCCCCGGGACAGGGATCACAGATACGCAGTATTTT. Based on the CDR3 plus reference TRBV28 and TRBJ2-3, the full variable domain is DVKVTQSSRYLVKRTGEKVFLECVQDMDHENMFWYRQDPGLGLRLIYFSYDVKMKEKGDIPEGYSVSREKKERFSLILESASTNQTSMYLCASSPGTGITDTQYFGPGTRLTVL.

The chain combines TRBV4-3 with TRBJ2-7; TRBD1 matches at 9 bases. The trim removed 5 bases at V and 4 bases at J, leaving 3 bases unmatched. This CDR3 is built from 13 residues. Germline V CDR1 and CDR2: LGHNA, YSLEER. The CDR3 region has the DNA TGCGCCAGCAGCGCTGGACAGGGGTACGAGCAGTACTTC. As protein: CASSAGQGYEQYF.

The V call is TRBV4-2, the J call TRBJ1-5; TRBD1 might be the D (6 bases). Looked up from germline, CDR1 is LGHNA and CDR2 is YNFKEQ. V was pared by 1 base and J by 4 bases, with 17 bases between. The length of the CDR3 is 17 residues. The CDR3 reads CASSQGPPDRENQPQHF. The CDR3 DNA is TGTGCCAGCAGCCAAGGACCTCCGGACAGAGAAAATCAGCCCCAGCATTTT.

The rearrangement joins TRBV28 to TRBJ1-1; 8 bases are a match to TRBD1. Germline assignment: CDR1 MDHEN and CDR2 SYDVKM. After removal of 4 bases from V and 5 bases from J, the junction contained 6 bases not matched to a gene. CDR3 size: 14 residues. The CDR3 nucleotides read TGTGCCAGCAGTTCCGGACAGGGAGGGACTGAAGCTTTCTTT. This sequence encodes CASSSGQGGTEAFF.

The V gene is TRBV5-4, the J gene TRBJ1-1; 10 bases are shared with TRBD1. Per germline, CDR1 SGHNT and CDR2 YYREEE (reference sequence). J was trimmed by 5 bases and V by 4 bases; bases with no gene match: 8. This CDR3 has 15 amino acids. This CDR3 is CASSRTGGFRTEAFF. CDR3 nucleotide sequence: TGTGCCAGCAGCAGGACAGGGGGTTTTCGTACTGAAGCTTTCTTT.

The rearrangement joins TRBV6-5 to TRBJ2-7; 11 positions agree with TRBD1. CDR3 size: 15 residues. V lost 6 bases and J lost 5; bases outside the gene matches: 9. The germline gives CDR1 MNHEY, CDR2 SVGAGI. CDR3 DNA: TGTGCCAGCAGATCCTCCGGGACAGGGGGAAACGAGCAGTACTTC. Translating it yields CASRSSGTGGNEQYF.

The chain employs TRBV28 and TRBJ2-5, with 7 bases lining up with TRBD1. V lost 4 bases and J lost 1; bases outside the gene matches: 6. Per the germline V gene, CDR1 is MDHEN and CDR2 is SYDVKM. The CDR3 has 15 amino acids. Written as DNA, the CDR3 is TGTGCCAGCAGTTCCAGGGGGACATTCCAAGAGACCCAGTACTTC. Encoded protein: CASSSRGTFQETQYF.

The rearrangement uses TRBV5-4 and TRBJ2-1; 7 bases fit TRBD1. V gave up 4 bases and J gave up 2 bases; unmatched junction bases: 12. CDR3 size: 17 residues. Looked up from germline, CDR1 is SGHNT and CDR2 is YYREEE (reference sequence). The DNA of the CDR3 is TGTGCCAGCAGCCGAACGACAGGGTCGGGTCCCTACAATGAGCAGTTCTTC. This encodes CASSRTTGSGPYNEQFF.